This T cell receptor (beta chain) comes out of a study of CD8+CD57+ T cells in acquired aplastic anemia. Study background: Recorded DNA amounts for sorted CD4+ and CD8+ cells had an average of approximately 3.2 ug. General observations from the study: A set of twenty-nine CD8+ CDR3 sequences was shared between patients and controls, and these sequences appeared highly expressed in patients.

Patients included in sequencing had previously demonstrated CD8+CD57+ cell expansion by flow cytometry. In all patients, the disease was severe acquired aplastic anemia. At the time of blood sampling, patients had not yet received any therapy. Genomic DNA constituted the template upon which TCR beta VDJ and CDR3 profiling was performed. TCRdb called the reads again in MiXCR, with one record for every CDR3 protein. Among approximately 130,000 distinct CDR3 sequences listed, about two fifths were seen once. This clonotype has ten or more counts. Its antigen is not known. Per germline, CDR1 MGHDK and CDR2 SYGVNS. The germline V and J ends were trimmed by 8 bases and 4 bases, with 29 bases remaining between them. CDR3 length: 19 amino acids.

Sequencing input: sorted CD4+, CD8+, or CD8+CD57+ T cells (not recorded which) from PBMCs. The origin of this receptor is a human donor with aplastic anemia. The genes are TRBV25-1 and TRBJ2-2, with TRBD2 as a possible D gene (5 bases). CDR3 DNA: TGTGCCAGCCCGAATAGCGCTCAACGAACTCGGGGTCCCACCGGGGAGCTGTTTTTT. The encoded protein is CASPNSAQRTRGPTGELFF.